Listed here are 4 T cell receptor beta chains from one sample, sequenced in a study of cytomegalovirus exposure and HLA in healthy donors. The PCR was carried out with 60 Vbeta primers and 13 Jbeta primers. Here immunoSEQ multiplex PCR was the method, and the copy in TCRdb shows in-frame clones only, minus some. This sample lists 150,000 to 200,000 clones; its ten largest clones have around 1.4%. The specimen sequenced was PBMCs. These TCRs come from a woman aged 55-69 years in good health and CMV-seronegative.

The J gene is TRBJ2-1, the V gene TRBV5-1, with 7 bases lining up with TRBD2. With V trimmed by 4 bases and J by 0 bases, 7 bases remained unmatched. The CDR3 is 16 residues long. From germline, CDR1 is SGHRS and CDR2 YFSETQ. The CDR3 is CASSPREALSYNEQFF. The CDR3 DNA follows: TGCGCCAGCAGCCCTCGGGAGGCCCTCTCCTACAATGAGCAGTTCTTC.

This rearrangement joins TRBV19 to TRBJ2-3, with 14 bases that match TRBD2. Germline CDR1 reads LNHDA; CDR2 reads SQIVND (reference sequence). The ends lost 8 bases at V and 2 bases at J; junction bases unmatched: 3. The CDR3 totals 15 residues. This CDR3 reads CASRLAGGNTDTQYF. DNA of the CDR3: TGTGCCAGTCGACTAGCGGGGGGGAACACAGATACGCAGTATTTT.

The chain uses TRBV7-2 and TRBJ2-5; possible D gene TRBD1, 6 bases. The V end was cut by 6 bases, the J end by 3 bases, with 14 bases between. The CDR3 runs 14 residues. CDR1 is SGHTA and CDR2 is FQGNSA in the germline V gene. The CDR3 here is CASSMYRDKETQYF. CDR3 nucleotides: TGTGCCAGCAGTATGTACAGGGATAAAGAGACCCAGTACTTC. Full variable domain (missing parts from reference TRBV7-2 and TRBJ2-5): GAGVSQSPSNKVTEKGKDVELRCDPISGHTALYWYRQSLGQGLEFLIYFQGNSAPDKSGLPSDRFSAERTGGSVSTLTIQRTQQEDSAVYLCASSMYRDKETQYFGPGTRLLVL.

V usage is TRBV7-6 and J usage is TRBJ1-5; 12 bases line up with TRBD1. CDR1 and CDR2 (germline): SGHVS, FNYEAQ. This CDR3 comprises 15 residues. V gave up 5 bases and J gave up 7 bases; unmatched junction bases: 6. In DNA form, the CDR3 reads TGTGCCAGCAGCCCAGGGACAGGGGGCAGCCAGCCCCAGCATTTT. Translation gives CASSPGTGGSQPQHF.